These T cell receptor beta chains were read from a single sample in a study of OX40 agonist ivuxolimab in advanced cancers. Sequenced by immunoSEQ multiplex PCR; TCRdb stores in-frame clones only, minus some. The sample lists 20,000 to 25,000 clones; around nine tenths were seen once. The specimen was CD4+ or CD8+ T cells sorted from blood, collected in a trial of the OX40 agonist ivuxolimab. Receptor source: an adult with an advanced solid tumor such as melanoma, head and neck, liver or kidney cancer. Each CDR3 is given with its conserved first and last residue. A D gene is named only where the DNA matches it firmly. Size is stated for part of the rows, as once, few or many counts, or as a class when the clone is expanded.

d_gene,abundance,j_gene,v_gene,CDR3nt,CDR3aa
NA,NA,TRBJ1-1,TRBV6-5,TGTGCCAGCAGCGTGATTGGGGCGGGCACTGAAGCTTTCTTT,CASSVIGAGTEAFF
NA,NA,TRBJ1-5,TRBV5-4,TGTGCCAGCAGCTTGGGACAGCTCTCAGCCCAGCATTTT,CASSLGQLSAQHF
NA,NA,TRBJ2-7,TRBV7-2,TGTGCCAGCAGCGATACTAGAGTACTTCACTACGAGCAGTACTTC,CASSDTRVLHYEQYF
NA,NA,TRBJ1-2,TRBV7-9,TGTGCCAGCAGCACAGAAGGCAGGAGGATGGATGGCTACACCTTC,CASSTEGRRMDGYTF
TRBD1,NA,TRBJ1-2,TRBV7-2,TGTGCCAGCAGCCAGGGGGACAGGGGAGGCTATGGCTACACCTTC,CASSQGDRGGYGYTF
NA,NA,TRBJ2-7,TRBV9,TGTGCCAGCAGCGTGTACCGAGACTTTACCTCCTACGAGCAGTACTTC,CASSVYRDFTSYEQYF
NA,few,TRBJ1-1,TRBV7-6,TGTGCCAGCAGCTTAGCGGAGTTAGGGGCTATGAACACTGAAGCTTTCTTT,CASSLAELGAMNTEAFF
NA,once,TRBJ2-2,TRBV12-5,TGTGCTAGTGGTCTCCCCTACACCGGGGAGCTGTTTTTT,CASGLPYTGELFF
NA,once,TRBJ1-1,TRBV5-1,TGCGCCAGCAGCTTGGAAGGGCCCACTGAAGCTTTCTTT,CASSLEGPTEAFF
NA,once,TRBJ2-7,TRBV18,TGTGCCAGCTCACCACGGGACAACAAGGGGGTCGAGGACTCTGGCTACGAGCAGTACTTC,CASSPRDNKGVEDSGYEQYF
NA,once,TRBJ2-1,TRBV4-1,TGCGCCAGCAGCCAGGGGGTGGTGAGCAATGAGCAGTTCTTC,CASSQGVVSNEQFF
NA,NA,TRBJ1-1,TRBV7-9,TGTGCCAGCAGCTTATTGGCAGGGATGAACACTGAAGCTTTCTTT,CASSLLAGMNTEAFF
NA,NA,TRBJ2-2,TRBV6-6,TGTGCCAGCAGCCTCAGGGGAGGGTCGAACACCGGGGAGCTGTTTTTT,CASSLRGGSNTGELFF
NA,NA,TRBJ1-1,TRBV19,TGTGCCAGTAGTATACCGGGGGCGCATCCTGAAGCTTTCTTT,CASSIPGAHPEAFF
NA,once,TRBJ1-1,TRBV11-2,TGTGCCAGCAGCTTGGGGAGAACCGGTAACACTGAAGCTTTCTTT,CASSLGRTGNTEAFF
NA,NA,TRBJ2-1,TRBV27,TGTGCCAGCAGTTTGGGTGGCAATGAGCAGTTCTTC,CASSLGGNEQFF
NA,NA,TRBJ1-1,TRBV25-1,TGTGCCAGCAGTGATATTAATTACGCTGAAGCTTTCTTT,CASSDINYAEAFF
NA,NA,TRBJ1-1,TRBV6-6,TGTGCCAGCAGTCCCATGGACAGCTCAAACACTGAAGCTTTCTTT,CASSPMDSSNTEAFF
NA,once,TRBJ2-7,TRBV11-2,TGTGCCAGCAGCTTAATCCCCACCGGACAAGGGATGTACGAGCAGTACTTC,CASSLIPTGQGMYEQYF
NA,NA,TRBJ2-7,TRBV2,TGTGCCAGCAGTGAACAGGCAGGGAGCTCCTACGAGCAGTACTTC,CASSEQAGSSYEQYF
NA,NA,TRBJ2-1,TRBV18,TGTGCCAGCTCACCACCTGGGGACACCCGGGGTGAGCAGTTCTTC,CASSPPGDTRGEQFF
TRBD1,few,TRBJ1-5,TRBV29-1,TGCAGCGTCGTGGGACAGGAGAATCAGCCCCAGCATTTT,CSVVGQENQPQHF
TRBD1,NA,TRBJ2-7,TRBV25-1,TGTGCCAGCAGTGCAAGGGACAGGGTTTTTGGAGAGCAGTACTTC,CASSARDRVFGEQYF
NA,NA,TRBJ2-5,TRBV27,TGTGCCAGCGCTCTGACAGTACAAGAGACCCAGTACTTC,CASALTVQETQYF
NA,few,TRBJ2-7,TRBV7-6,TGTGCCAGCAGCTCGCTCCCAAACGAGCAGTACTTC,CASSSLPNEQYF
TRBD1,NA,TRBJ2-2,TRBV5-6,TGTGCCAGCAGCCCGGGACAGCTCACCGGGGAGCTGTTTTTT,CASSPGQLTGELFF
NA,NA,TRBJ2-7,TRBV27,TGTGCCAGCAGTTTCCGCCGACCTTCTACCGAGCAGTACTTC,CASSFRRPSTEQYF
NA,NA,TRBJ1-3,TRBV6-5,TGTGCCAGCAGTCCCCCTGTCCCCCCCGACACCATATATTTT,CASSPPVPPDTIYF
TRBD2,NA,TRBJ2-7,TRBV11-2,TGTGCCAGCAGCTTAGTTATTTGGCCAGCGGGGATCTCCTACGAGCAGTACTTC,CASSLVIWPAGISYEQYF
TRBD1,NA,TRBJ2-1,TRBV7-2,TGTGCCAGCAGCACTCGACAGGGCAACTCCTACAATGAGCAGTTCTTC,CASSTRQGNSYNEQFF
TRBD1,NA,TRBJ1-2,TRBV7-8,TGTGCCAGCAGCTTAGAGGCCGGACCCCGGACAGGGGGCGACTATGGCTACACCTTC,CASSLEAGPRTGGDYGYTF
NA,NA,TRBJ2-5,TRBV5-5,TGTGCCAGCAGCTTAGGTAGTCTGACTTTAGGGGAGACCCAGTACTTC,CASSLGSLTLGETQYF
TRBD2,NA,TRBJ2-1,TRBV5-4,TGTGCCAGCAGCCGGGAGGAAGATATCACAATTATGGGGAACAATGAGCAGTTCTTC,CASSREEDITIMGNNEQFF
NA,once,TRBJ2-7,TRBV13,TGTGCCAGCAGCTTAGGCCTCCACGAGCAGTACTTC,CASSLGLHEQYF
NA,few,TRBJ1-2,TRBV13,TGTGCCAGCAGCTTAGAGTCCTACGGACATGGCTACACCTTC,CASSLESYGHGYTF
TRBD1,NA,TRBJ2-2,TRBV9,TGTGCCAGCAGCGAGGAGGACAGGGAACTAACCGGGGAGCTGTTTTTT,CASSEEDRELTGELFF
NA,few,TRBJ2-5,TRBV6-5,TGTGCCAGCAGTGACAGGAACCAAGAGACCCAGTACTTC,CASSDRNQETQYF
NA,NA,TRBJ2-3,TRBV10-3,TGTGCCATCAGTGAGTCCGTCGGGGGCACAGATACGCAGTATTTT,CAISESVGGTDTQYF
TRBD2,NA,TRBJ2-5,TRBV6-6,TGTGCCAGCAGTTACACGACCGGGGGGTCGGAGACCCAGTACTTC,CASSYTTGGSETQYF
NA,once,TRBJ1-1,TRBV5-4,TGTGCCAGCAGCTCCGACAGATACATGAACACTGAAGCTTTCTTT,CASSSDRYMNTEAFF
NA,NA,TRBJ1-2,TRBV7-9,TGTGCCAGCAGCCCAATAGGGGCGGTCTCCGAAGGCTACACCTTC,CASSPIGAVSEGYTF
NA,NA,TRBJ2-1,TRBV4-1,TGCGCCAGCAGCCAAGATGGGGGGGGGCTGGATGAGCAGTTCTTC,CASSQDGGGLDEQFF
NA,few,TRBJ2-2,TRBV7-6,TGTGCCAGCAGCCCGTCCACCGGGGAGCTGTTTTTT,CASSPSTGELFF
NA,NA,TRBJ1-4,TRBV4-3,TGCGCCAGCAGCCAAGTTTCTCACAAGGGTAATGAAAAACTGTTTTTT,CASSQVSHKGNEKLFF